This T cell receptor beta chain was profiled in a study of beta chain features in type 1 diabetes. Germline V gene lookup returns CDR1 KGHSH and CDR2 LQKENI. Germline trimming cut 6 bases from V and 3 bases from J; bases unmatched to any gene: 5. This CDR3 is 15 amino acids long. TCRB transcripts that were expressed got sequenced, as all of the isolated RNA had been reverse transcribed. Repertoires were generated with immunoSEQ multiplex PCR, while TCRdb's copy carries only in-frame clones and drops some. In the table there are more than 30,000 clones, roughly 64% of which are singletons. V gene TRBV18 combines with J gene TRBJ1-5; 10 positions match TRBD1. This sequence was found in a woman aged 30 to 39 in good health. The specimen was Tregs from blood. The CDR3 loop is CASSQTGGNNQPQHF. CDR3 in DNA: TGTGCCAGCTCGCAGACAGGGGGCAACAATCAGCCCCAGCATTTT.